This is a list of T cell receptor beta chains from one sample in a study of T cells after posttransplantation cyclophosphamide. The assay was immunoSEQ multiplex PCR, and TCRdb's table has in-frame clones only and misses some. There are 40,000 to 55,000 clones in the sample, none observed a single time. Sample: PBMCs. The receptors come from a man aged 35 to 55 in good health, CMV-negative, and a related stem cell transplant donor. CDR3s include the opening cysteine and the closing phenylalanine or tryptophan. Fields, in order: CDR3 length, V gene, D gene, J gene, clone size, CDR3 DNA, CDR3 protein. A D gene is named only where the DNA matches it firmly. Clone sizes are given selectively: once, few, many, or a class where the clone is expanded.

CDR3 length: 17; V gene: TRBV5-6; D gene: NA; J gene: TRBJ2-5; clone size: many; CDR3 DNA: TGTGCCAGCAGCTCAGGACTGGGGACGGGAGCCGGTGAGACCCAGTACTTC; CDR3 protein: CASSSGLGTGAGETQYF
CDR3 length: 18; V gene: TRBV27; D gene: NA; J gene: TRBJ1-2; clone size: many; CDR3 DNA: TGTGCCAGCAGTTTGGCGTATGGACCGGGAAGTCAGATCTATGGCTACACCTTC; CDR3 protein: CASSLAYGPGSQIYGYTF
CDR3 length: 14; V gene: TRBV6-5; D gene: NA; J gene: TRBJ2-5; clone size: few; CDR3 DNA: TGTGCCAGCAGTGGGGGACTCCTGCAAGAGACCCAGTACTTC; CDR3 protein: CASSGGLLQETQYF
CDR3 length: 18; V gene: TRBV15; D gene: NA; J gene: TRBJ2-1; clone size: few; CDR3 DNA: TGTGCCACCAGCGTCACCCGCGGCAGCTATCCGGAGAGAAATGAGCAGTTCTTC; CDR3 protein: CATSVTRGSYPERNEQFF
CDR3 length: 15; V gene: TRBV18; D gene: TRBD1; J gene: TRBJ1-2; clone size: many; CDR3 DNA: TGTGCCAGCTCACCAGGGACAGGAACTCCTCTAAGGGACACCTTC; CDR3 protein: CASSPGTGTPLRDTF
CDR3 length: 16; V gene: TRBV7-8; D gene: TRBD2; J gene: TRBJ2-1; clone size: many; CDR3 DNA: TGTGCCAGCAGCTTAGCGGGGACTAGTAATTACGATGAGCAGTTCTTC; CDR3 protein: CASSLAGTSNYDEQFF
CDR3 length: 13; V gene: TRBV27; D gene: TRBD1; J gene: TRBJ1-2; clone size: many; CDR3 DNA: TGTGCCAGCAGTTTTGGGGGACAGGGGGGCTACACCTTC; CDR3 protein: CASSFGGQGGYTF
CDR3 length: 16; V gene: TRBV7-9; D gene: TRBD2; J gene: TRBJ2-3; clone size: many; CDR3 DNA: TGTGCCAGCAGCTGGGGGACTAGCGCCGGGTCAGATACGCAGTATTTT; CDR3 protein: CASSWGTSAGSDTQYF
CDR3 length: 14; V gene: TRBV7-2; D gene: NA; J gene: TRBJ2-7; clone size: many; CDR3 DNA: TGTGCCAGCAGCTTAGTACTTTCCTCCTACGAGCAGTACTTC; CDR3 protein: CASSLVLSSYEQYF
CDR3 length: 11; V gene: TRBV29-1; D gene: NA; J gene: TRBJ2-7; clone size: NA; CDR3 DNA: TGCAGCGTTGTGGAGGGTTACGAGCAGTACTTC; CDR3 protein: CSVVEGYEQYF
CDR3 length: 15; V gene: TRBV15; D gene: TRBD1; J gene: TRBJ1-1; clone size: many; CDR3 DNA: TGTGCCACCAGCAGAGATCAGACAGGGTCCGGAAAAGCTTTCTTT; CDR3 protein: CATSRDQTGSGKAFF
CDR3 length: 13; V gene: TRBV10-1; D gene: TRBD2; J gene: TRBJ2-5; clone size: many; CDR3 DNA: TGCGCCAGCAGTCAAGCGGGAGGCGAGACCCAGTACTTC; CDR3 protein: CASSQAGGETQYF
CDR3 length: 15; V gene: TRBV29-1; D gene: TRBD2; J gene: TRBJ2-1; clone size: many; CDR3 DNA: TGCAGCGCTAACGGACTAGCGGGTGGGGACCATGAGCAGTTCTTC; CDR3 protein: CSANGLAGGDHEQFF
CDR3 length: 15; V gene: TRBV4-3; D gene: NA; J gene: TRBJ2-7; clone size: NA; CDR3 DNA: TGCGCCAGCAGCCAAGGGGGGGGCGACTCCTACGAGCAGTACTTC; CDR3 protein: CASSQGGGDSYEQYF
CDR3 length: 12; V gene: TRBV6-1; D gene: TRBD1; J gene: TRBJ1-2; clone size: NA; CDR3 DNA: TGTGCCAGCGGTTCAACCGGGGACAGTGGCACCTTC; CDR3 protein: CASGSTGDSGTF
CDR3 length: 13; V gene: TRBV9; D gene: NA; J gene: TRBJ2-7; clone size: many; CDR3 DNA: TGTGCCAGCAGCGTAGCCGACAACTACGAGCAGTACTTC; CDR3 protein: CASSVADNYEQYF